This passage covers 3 T cell receptor beta chains from one sample sequenced in a study of tumor-infiltrating lymphocytes in localized non-small cell lung cancer. Sequencing used immunoSEQ multiplex PCR; TCRdb keeps in-frame clones, though not all of them. Among about 29,000 clones listed, 75% to 90% were seen once. The sample was lung tumor tissue. All receptors come from a human donor with non-small cell lung cancer.

The rearrangement uses TRBV7-2 and TRBJ1-6; 10 nucleotides align to TRBD1. The CDR3 has 14 residues. V was clipped by 5 bases and J by 9 bases; unmatched bases: 4. Germline lookup yields CDR1 SGHTA and CDR2 FQGNSA. The CDR3 DNA sequence: TGTGCCAGCAGCAACCGACAGGGGGCTTCACCCCTCCACTTT. Protein: CASSNRQGASPLHF.

V and J are TRBV7-8 and TRBJ2-5, with 7 bases matching TRBD1. Germline assignment: CDR1 SGHVS and CDR2 FQNEAQ. V dropped 6 bases and J dropped 5; count of bases not matched to a gene: 9. The CDR3 is 14 amino acids. As DNA, the CDR3 is TGTGCCAGCAGTAGGGGGCTAGATAGCGAGACCCAGTACTTC. Translating it yields CASSRGLDSETQYF. The full variable domain, completed using reference TRBV7-8 and TRBJ2-5, is GAGVSQSPRYKVAKRGQDVALRCDPISGHVSLFWYQQALGQGPEFLTYFQNEAQLDKSGLPSDRFFAERPEGSVSTLKIQRTQQEDSAVYLCASSRGLDSETQYFGPGTRLLVL.

J is TRBJ2-5 and V is TRBV7-2; 8 bases fit TRBD1. Germline assignment: CDR1 SGHTA and CDR2 FQGNSA. The ends lost 1 base at V and 3 bases at J; junction bases unmatched: 4. The CDR3 runs 15 residues. The CDR3 region has the DNA TGTGCCAGCAGCTTAGGGACAGGGCAGGAAGAGACCCAGTACTTC. Residues: CASSLGTGQEETQYF.